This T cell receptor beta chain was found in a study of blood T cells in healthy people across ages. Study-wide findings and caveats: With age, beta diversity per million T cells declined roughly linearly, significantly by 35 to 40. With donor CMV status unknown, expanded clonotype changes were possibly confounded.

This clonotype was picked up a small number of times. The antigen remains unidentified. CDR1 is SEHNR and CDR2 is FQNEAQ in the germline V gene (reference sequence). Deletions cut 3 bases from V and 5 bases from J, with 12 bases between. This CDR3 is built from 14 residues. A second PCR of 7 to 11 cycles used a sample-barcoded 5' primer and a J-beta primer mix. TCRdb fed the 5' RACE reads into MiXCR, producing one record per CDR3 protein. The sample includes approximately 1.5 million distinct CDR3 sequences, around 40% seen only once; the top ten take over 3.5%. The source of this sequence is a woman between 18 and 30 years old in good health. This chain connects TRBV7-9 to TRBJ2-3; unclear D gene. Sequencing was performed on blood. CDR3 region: CASSLLFRGDTQYF. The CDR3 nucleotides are TGTGCCAGCAGCTTGTTATTTCGCGGAGATACGCAGTATTTT.